A selection of T cell receptor beta chains follows, all from one sample in a study of blood T cell repertoires in COVID-19. Measured with immunoSEQ multiplex PCR; TCRdb has only the in-frame clones, and not every one. The sample lists 200,000 to 250,000 clones, roughly 86% occurring once. The sample was peripheral blood. The receptors originated from a woman of 80 years or more with COVID-19, enrolled during active disease. Each CDR3 is given with its conserved first and last residue. The order of the fields is clone size, J gene, V gene, D gene, CDR3 DNA, CDR3 protein. The D gene is left open where the match is weak. Part of the rows lack a size; the others show once, few, many or a class for expanded clones.

size: -; J: TRBJ2-1; V: TRBV3-1/TRBV3-2; D: TRBD2; DNA: TGTGCCAGCAGCAAAGGGACTATCTCCTACAATGAGCAGTTCTTC; CDR3: CASSKGTISYNEQFF
size: -; J: TRBJ1-4; V: TRBV5-1; D: TRBD1; DNA: TGCGCCAGCAGCTTGGGACAGGGGGCGTCTAATGAAAAACTGTTTTTT; CDR3: CASSLGQGASNEKLFF
size: once; J: TRBJ1-2; V: TRBV19; D: TRBD1; DNA: TGTGCCAGTAGTACCGAATCCGGGACAGGGATCTATGGCTACACCTTC; CDR3: CASSTESGTGIYGYTF
size: once; J: TRBJ1-1; V: TRBV3-1/TRBV3-2; D: TRBD1; DNA: TGTGCCAGCAGCCAGGGACAGGGAGCTTTCTTT; CDR3: CASSQGQGAFF
size: -; J: TRBJ1-2; V: TRBV5-1; D: TRBD1; DNA: TGCGCCAGCAGCTCACAGGGGGGAGGTGGCTACACCTTC; CDR3: CASSSQGGGGYTF
size: -; J: TRBJ2-3; V: TRBV20-1; D: -; DNA: TGCAGTGCCAGTTGGACAGTCACAGATACGCAGTATTTT; CDR3: CSASWTVTDTQYF
size: -; J: TRBJ2-3; V: TRBV5-1; D: -; DNA: TGCGCCAGCAGCGGGGGACTGGGCACAGATACGCAGTATTTT; CDR3: CASSGGLGTDTQYF
size: -; J: TRBJ2-5; V: TRBV3-1/TRBV3-2; D: TRBD2; DNA: TGTGCCAGCAGCCAAGGCCCGACTAGCGGGGGGCAAGAGACCCAGTACTTC; CDR3: CASSQGPTSGGQETQYF
size: -; J: TRBJ1-3; V: TRBV7-9; D: -; DNA: TGTGCCAGCAGCTACTCAGGGGCTCTCTCTGGAAACACCATATATTTT; CDR3: CASSYSGALSGNTIYF
size: -; J: TRBJ1-1; V: TRBV19; D: TRBD1; DNA: TGTGCCAGTAGTATTCCCGGGACAGCGAACACTGAAGCTTTCTTT; CDR3: CASSIPGTANTEAFF
size: once; J: TRBJ2-3; V: TRBV18; D: -; DNA: TGTGCCAGCTCGGGTGACTACACAGATACGCAGTATTTT; CDR3: CASSGDYTDTQYF
size: -; J: TRBJ2-5; V: TRBV29-1; D: TRBD2; DNA: TGCAGCGTTGAACGGGGGCGGGGGGCCCAAGAGACCCAGTACTTC; CDR3: CSVERGRGAQETQYF
size: -; J: TRBJ1-4; V: TRBV5-1; D: -; DNA: TGCGCCAGCAGTTCCCGGACTGGGGAAAAACTGTTTTTT; CDR3: CASSSRTGEKLFF
size: -; J: TRBJ1-1; V: TRBV7-9; D: -; DNA: TGTGCCAGCAGCCCCTCCCCCAGGAACACTGAAGCTTTCTTT; CDR3: CASSPSPRNTEAFF
size: -; J: TRBJ1-2; V: TRBV19; D: -; DNA: TGTGCCAGTAGCCGACAGGTCAACTATGGCTACACCTTC; CDR3: CASSRQVNYGYTF
size: few; J: TRBJ1-6; V: TRBV28; D: -; DNA: TGTGCCAGCAGTTCACCTACAGGGATTAATTCACCCCTCCACTTT; CDR3: CASSSPTGINSPLHF
size: -; J: TRBJ1-2; V: TRBV18; D: -; DNA: TGTGCCAGCTCACCACCGGGAGACCGTTTCAACTATGGCTACACCTTC; CDR3: CASSPPGDRFNYGYTF
size: -; J: TRBJ1-1; V: TRBV7-8; D: -; DNA: TGTGCCAGCAGCTTAGAGCAGGTAGGGACAACTGAAGCTTTCTTT; CDR3: CASSLEQVGTTEAFF
size: -; J: TRBJ1-1; V: TRBV19; D: TRBD1; DNA: TGTGCCAGTAGTAATAGGAGGACAGGCTTAATGAACACTGAAGCTTTCTTT; CDR3: CASSNRRTGLMNTEAFF
size: once; J: TRBJ1-3; V: TRBV5-1; D: -; DNA: TGCGCCAGCAGCTTGGACGGGTCTGGAAACACCATATATTTT; CDR3: CASSLDGSGNTIYF
size: -; J: TRBJ2-7; V: TRBV6-2/TRBV6-3; D: TRBD2; DNA: TGTGCCAGCAGTATCAGCGGGGGTGCCTCCTACGAGCAGTACTTC; CDR3: CASSISGGASYEQYF
size: once; J: TRBJ2-1; V: TRBV21-1; D: -; DNA: TGTGCCAGCAGCACCCGCGGACAGGGTATCCTCTACAATGAGCAGTTCTTC; CDR3: CASSTRGQGILYNEQFF
size: -; J: TRBJ1-1; V: TRBV5-1; D: TRBD1; DNA: TGCGCCAGCAGCTTGGAGGCAGGGGGTTACACTGAAGCTTTCTTT; CDR3: CASSLEAGGYTEAFF
size: -; J: TRBJ1-5; V: TRBV4-1; D: TRBD1; DNA: TGCGCCAGCAGCCGAGGGACAGGAACTAATAGCAATCAGCCCCAGCATTTT; CDR3: CASSRGTGTNSNQPQHF
size: once; J: TRBJ1-1; V: TRBV5-6; D: -; DNA: TGTGCCAGCAGCTCGCCCCCACACAGGGCGCCCGACACTGAAGCTTTCTTT; CDR3: CASSSPPHRAPDTEAFF
size: -; J: TRBJ1-2; V: TRBV7-2; D: TRBD1; DNA: TGTGCCAGCAGCCCTCGGGGACAGGGGTCAAGCGGCTACACCTTC; CDR3: CASSPRGQGSSGYTF
size: -; J: TRBJ2-4; V: TRBV11-2; D: TRBD1; DNA: TGTGCCAGCAGCCTCCGGGACAGGCAAAACATTCAGTACTTC; CDR3: CASSLRDRQNIQYF
size: -; J: TRBJ2-3; V: TRBV5-6; D: -; DNA: TGTGCCAGCAGCTTGTTTTCAGACACAGATACGCAGTATTTT; CDR3: CASSLFSDTDTQYF
size: -; J: TRBJ2-7; V: TRBV12-5; D: TRBD1; DNA: TGTGCTAGTTCAGGACAGGGAACCGAGCAGTACTTC; CDR3: CASSGQGTEQYF
size: -; J: TRBJ1-2; V: TRBV7-8; D: TRBD1; DNA: TGTGCCAGCAGCATGATAGTGACAGGGGAATCGGGAGGCTACACCTTC; CDR3: CASSMIVTGESGGYTF
size: -; J: TRBJ2-1; V: TRBV11-3; D: TRBD2; DNA: TGTGCCAGCAGCTTAGCGGGGCGGGGGGCTTACAATGAGCAGTTCTTC; CDR3: CASSLAGRGAYNEQFF
size: -; J: TRBJ1-5; V: TRBV5-1; D: -; DNA: TGCGCCAGCAGCTTGGGGGGGCCTAATCAGCCCCAGCATTTT; CDR3: CASSLGGPNQPQHF
size: -; J: TRBJ2-1; V: TRBV7-2; D: TRBD2; DNA: TGTGCCAGCAGCTTAGCGCGGGCTAGCGGGGTGGGTGATGAGCAGTTCTTC; CDR3: CASSLARASGVGDEQFF
size: -; J: TRBJ1-5; V: TRBV6-2/TRBV6-3; D: TRBD1; DNA: TGTGCCAGCAGTAGACAGGGGACCCACCTCCCTCCCCAGCCCCAGCATTTT; CDR3: CASSRQGTHLPPQPQHF
size: -; J: TRBJ2-7; V: TRBV5-6; D: TRBD2; DNA: TGTGCCAGCAGGGCGGGACTAGCGGCCGAGCAGTACTTC; CDR3: CASRAGLAAEQYF
size: once; J: TRBJ1-2; V: TRBV20-1; D: -; DNA: TGCAGTGCTGGTGGGCAGGGTTTCTATGGCTACACCTTC; CDR3: CSAGGQGFYGYTF
size: -; J: TRBJ1-2; V: TRBV30; D: TRBD1; DNA: TGTGCCTGGAGTCGGGAGGGGGCGGGTGGCTACACCTTC; CDR3: CAWSREGAGGYTF
size: -; J: TRBJ1-6; V: TRBV10-2; D: -; DNA: TGCGCCAGCAGTGACTACAGGGAAGGTTCACCCCTCCACTTT; CDR3: CASSDYREGSPLHF
size: -; J: TRBJ1-5; V: TRBV2; D: TRBD1; DNA: TGTGCCAGCAGTGAAAAACAGGGGAATCAGCCCCAGCATTTT; CDR3: CASSEKQGNQPQHF
size: -; J: TRBJ2-3; V: TRBV29-1; D: TRBD2; DNA: TGCAGCGTGCCCTCAGCGGGGAGCACAGATACGCAGTATTTT; CDR3: CSVPSAGSTDTQYF
size: -; J: TRBJ1-1; V: TRBV25-1; D: TRBD1; DNA: TGTGCCAGCAGTGAGGGACAGGGGGCCCGGGCTTTCTTT; CDR3: CASSEGQGARAFF
size: -; J: TRBJ1-2; V: TRBV5-1; D: TRBD1; DNA: TGCGCCAGCAGCTCCTTACAGGGGGCGGTCTATGGCTACACCTTC; CDR3: CASSSLQGAVYGYTF
size: -; J: TRBJ1-5; V: TRBV3-1/TRBV3-2; D: -; DNA: TGTGCCAGCAGCCAAGATCAGGGGAGAGGTCAGCCCCAGCATTTT; CDR3: CASSQDQGRGQPQHF
size: -; J: TRBJ2-5; V: TRBV18; D: TRBD1; DNA: TGTGCCAGCTCACCAAGTCGGACAGGGGAAGAGACCCAGTACTTC; CDR3: CASSPSRTGEETQYF
size: few; J: TRBJ2-5; V: TRBV12-3/TRBV12-4; D: -; DNA: TGTGCCAGCAGTTTGGGCCTTACCCCACACTTC; CDR3: CASSLGLTPHF
size: -; J: TRBJ1-5; V: TRBV10-2; D: -; DNA: TGCGCCAGCAGTGACAATCAGGTGGCCAGCTGGAATCAGCCCCAGCATTTT; CDR3: CASSDNQVASWNQPQHF